This TCR beta chain was profiled in a study of blood T cell repertoires in COVID-19. TCRdb keeps only in-frame clones here, not all; method: immunoSEQ multiplex PCR. The sample has some 250,000 clones; approximately 80% are singletons. Germline V gene sequence: CDR1 SGHAT, CDR2 FQNNGV. The CDR3 is made up of 15 amino acids. The V gene lost 6 bases and the J gene lost 5 bases, with 17 bases spanning the gap. Material for sequencing was peripheral blood. This chain connects TRBV11-2 to TRBJ2-1; D might be TRBD2 (5 bases). The sequence was obtained from a woman older than 75 with COVID-19, enrolled during active disease. DNA of the CDR3: TGTGCCAGCAGGTTTCAGAGGGCCAGGAACAATGAGCAGTTCTTC. The encoded protein is CASRFQRARNNEQFF.